Below, one TCR beta chain is given with its context. Its target is not known. CDR1 and CDR2 (germline): MNHEY, SVGAGI. This CDR3 spans 14 amino acids. The V end was cut by 7 bases, the J end by 4 bases, with 14 bases between. Only in-frame clones appear in the TCRdb table, and some are missing; sequencing was by immunoSEQ multiplex PCR. The sample records 55,000 to 90,000 clones, roughly 73% being singletons. These data are taken from a study of vaccination effects on CD4 cells after COVID-19. Study results and limitations: Recruitment yielded few convalescent patients, and the study had no early post-infection timepoints.

ViraFEST assay sequencing came after antigen-specific CD4+ T cells were expanded with viral peptide pools. Researchers isolated CD4+ T cells once approximately eleven days of culture had elapsed. From March to December 2020, the person had a SARS-CoV-2 infection that was confirmed by PCR. V gene TRBV6-5 combines with J gene TRBJ1-5; no clear D. The source material was CD4+ T cells from PBMCs cultured with HIV peptides, sampled before COVID-19 vaccination. Subset reported: HIV-1 Nef peptide pool negative control/reference culture. The TCR was taken from a human donor who had a prior SARS-CoV-2 infection. The CDR3 spells CASKITGENQPQHF. The CDR3 bases are TGTGCCAGCAAAATAACGGGAGAGAATCAGCCCCAGCATTTT.